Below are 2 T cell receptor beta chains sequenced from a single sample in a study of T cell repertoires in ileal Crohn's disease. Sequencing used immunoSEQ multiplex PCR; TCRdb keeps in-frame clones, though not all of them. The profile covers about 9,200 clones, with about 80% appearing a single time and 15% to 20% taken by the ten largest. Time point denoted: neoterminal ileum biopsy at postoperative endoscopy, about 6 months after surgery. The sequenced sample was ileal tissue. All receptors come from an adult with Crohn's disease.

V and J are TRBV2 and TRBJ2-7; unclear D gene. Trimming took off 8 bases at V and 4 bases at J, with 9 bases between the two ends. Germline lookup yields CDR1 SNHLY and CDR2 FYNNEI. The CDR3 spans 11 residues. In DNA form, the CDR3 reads TGTGCCAGCGAGAGGCCGTACGAGCAGTACTTC. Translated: CASERPYEQYF.

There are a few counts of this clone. The chain's CDR3 is CASSPHAVMNTEAFF. The DNA for the CDR3 is TGTGCCAGCTCACCACACGCGGTTATGAACACTGAAGCTTTCTTT. The chain combines TRBV18 with TRBJ1-1; D not resolved. The germline gives CDR1 KGHSH, CDR2 LQKENI. V gave up 1 base and J gave up 0 bases, with 9 bases separating them. CDR3 length: 15 amino acids.